The next 21 T cell receptor beta chains were all read from a single sample in a study of shared clonotypes between healthy human individuals. Sequencing was performed with immunoSEQ multiplex PCR; in TCRdb, only in-frame clones are kept and a portion is missing. This table holds over 2,000,000 clones, roughly 95% found once. In the naive CD8 group, cells lacked CD45RO and were positively selected for CCR7, so terminally differentiated effector memory CD45RA+ cells were left out. The sample was naive CD8+ T cells from PBMCs. The receptors derive from a man between 18 and 29 years old in good health. Some clones in this sample may be carry-over from other donors' samples.

The chain recombines TRBV28 with TRBJ1-5; D remains ambiguous. V was pared by 3 bases and J by 0 bases, with 15 bases between. The CDR3 length is 17 residues. Germline CDR1 and CDR2: MDHEN and SYDVKM. The CDR3 sequence: CASSLMRGSVSNQPQHF. The CDR3 bases are TGTGCCAGCAGTTTGATGAGAGGGAGTGTTAGCAATCAGCCCCAGCATTTT.

This rearrangement joins TRBV15 to TRBJ1-1, with D possibly being TRBD1 (5 bases). CDR1 and CDR2 (germline): LNHNV, YYDKDF (reference sequence). Trimming took 5 bases from V and 4 from J, leaving 11 bases between them. This CDR3 region has 13 residues. CDR3 residues: CATSGSRATEAFF. CDR3 nucleotide sequence: TGTGCCACCAGCGGTTCCAGGGCCACTGAAGCTTTCTTT.

The V gene is TRBV6-1, the J gene TRBJ2-7; weak D call: TRBD2 (6 bases). The CDR3 consists of 16 residues. Germline loops: CDR1 MNHNS, CDR2 SASEGT. With 2 bases removed from V and 0 bases from J, the gap between germline ends came to 14 bases. CDR3 sequence (DNA): TGTGCCAGCAGTGAATACGGGACGCGGGGCTCCTACGAGCAGTACTTC. Translated: CASSEYGTRGSYEQYF.

V and J are TRBV28 and TRBJ2-7, with 11 bases that match TRBD1. There are 14 residues in the CDR3. CDR1 is MDHEN and CDR2 is SYDVKM in the germline V gene. V shed 8 bases and J 1 base; nucleotides not matched to a gene: 4. CDR3 coding DNA: TGTGCCAGCTCCGGACAGGGGGCGTCCTACGAGCAGTACTTC. Its translation: CASSGQGASYEQYF.

The gene calls are TRBV28 and TRBJ2-7; TRBD2 aligns across 7 bases. The V and J ends lost 0 bases and 6 bases, in that order; junction bases with no gene match: 14. The CDR3 is 17 residues long. From germline, CDR1 is MDHEN and CDR2 SYDVKM. CDR3 in DNA: TGTGCCAGCAGTTTATGGGGAGATGCAACGGGGGGAGTCGAGCAGTACTTC. Translation: CASSLWGDATGGVEQYF.

V gene TRBV10-3 combines with J gene TRBJ2-1, with 13 bases that match TRBD2. The CDR3 sequence is 14 residues long. The germline CDR1 and CDR2 sequences are ENHRY and SYGVKD. After removal of 8 bases from V and 5 bases from J, the junction contained 3 bases not matched to a gene. CDR3 region: CAIGLAGAHNEQFF. The CDR3 DNA is TGTGCCATCGGACTAGCGGGAGCCCACAATGAGCAGTTCTTC.

A word on this clone: Other nucleotide sequences from this sample produce the same CDR3. V and J are TRBV19 and TRBJ2-3; D ambiguous. The CDR3 has 12 amino acids. The germline V gene encodes CDR1 LNHDA and CDR2 SQIVND (reference sequence). V was cut by 3 bases and J by 4 bases, with 5 bases left in between. CDR3 residues: CASSISADTQYF. The DNA of the CDR3 is TGTGCCAGTAGTATCTCTGCAGATACGCAGTATTTT.

This sequence joins TRBV7-9 and TRBJ2-1; TRBD1 aligns across 7 bases. CDR1 SEHNR and CDR2 FQNEAQ come from the germline V gene (reference sequence). J lost 4 bases, V lost 6 bases, and 9 bases had no gene match. The length of the CDR3 is 15 residues. The CDR3 sequence: CASRHRDSQYNEQFF. The CDR3 nucleotides read TGTGCCAGCAGACACCGGGACAGCCAGTACAATGAGCAGTTCTTC.

The chain has TRBV27 and TRBJ2-4; D unclear. The CDR3 covers 15 residues. Germline assignment: CDR1 MNHEY and CDR2 SMNVEV (reference sequence). The V gene lost 1 base and the J gene lost 3 bases, with 10 bases spanning the gap. CDR3 sequence reads: CASSLWLSSKNIQYF. The CDR3 DNA follows: TGTGCCAGCAGTTTATGGTTGTCCAGCAAAAACATTCAGTACTTC.

The chain combines TRBV29-1 with TRBJ2-4; D call uncertain. Trimming took 7 bases from V and 0 from J, leaving 10 bases between them. Germline loops: CDR1 SQVTM, CDR2 ANQGSEA. The CDR3 spans 13 residues. CDR3 in DNA: TGCAGCGCCACGACATTAGCCAAAAACATTCAGTACTTC. It is translated as CSATTLAKNIQYF.

This clone was seen once. The CDR3 coding sequence is TGTGCCAGCAGTGACGACAGCCATGGCTACACCTTC. Amino acid sequence: CASSDDSHGYTF. The chain is built from TRBV28 and TRBJ1-2; tentatively, D is TRBD1 (5 bases). The CDR3 has 12 residues. CDR1 and CDR2 from the germline V gene are MDHEN and SYDVKM. V was cut by 5 bases and J by 6 bases, with 10 bases left in between.

The chain combines TRBV6-5 with TRBJ2-7, with 11 positions matching TRBD2. The V gene's germline CDR1 is MNHEY and CDR2 SVGAGI. Unmatched junction bases numbered 3, after V lost 5 bases and J lost 3 bases. The CDR3 is 14 amino acids. CDR3 nucleotide sequence: TGTGCCAGCAGTCTAGCGGGAGGAAACTACGAGCAGTACTTC. As protein: CASSLAGGNYEQYF.

The chain employs TRBV28 and TRBJ2-5; tentatively, D is TRBD2 (6 bases). Trimming stripped 5 bases from V and 0 bases from J, with 7 bases between. The CDR3 is 13 residues long. Germline V gene data show CDR1 as MDHEN and CDR2 as SYDVKM. In nucleotides, the CDR3 is TGTGCCAGCAGTGGGAGGTACCAAGAGACCCAGTACTTC. Translated, it gives CASSGRYQETQYF.

The chain links TRBV10-3 to TRBJ2-1, with a weak D call TRBD2 (5 bases). The V end was cut by 6 bases, the J end by 5 bases, with 11 bases between. The CDR3 has 13 amino acids. Germline CDR1 ENHRY, CDR2 SYGVKD. The CDR3 is CAIRRALDNEQFF. In DNA form, the CDR3 reads TGTGCCATCAGGAGGGCCCTTGACAATGAGCAGTTCTTC.

The chain links TRBV7-2 to TRBJ2-2; possibly TRBD1 for D (6 bases). This CDR3 has 16 residues. V was trimmed by 0 bases and J by 4 bases, leaving 12 bases between them. From germline, CDR1 is SGHTA and CDR2 FQGNSA. CDR3 bases: TGTGCCAGCAGCTTAGCGACACAGGGAATCACCGGGGAGCTGTTTTTT. It yields the protein CASSLATQGITGELFF.

The rearrangement uses TRBV10-2 and TRBJ1-1, with TRBD1 as a possible D gene (6 bases). The CDR3 totals 13 residues. V dropped 9 bases and J dropped 2 bases, with 13 bases sitting between them. Per the germline V gene, CDR1 is WSHSY and CDR2 is SAAADI. The CDR3 sequence is CASTNRDNTEAFF. The CDR3 DNA follows: TGCGCCAGTACTAACAGGGATAACACTGAAGCTTTCTTT.

CDR3 in amino acids: CASSLVYTGELFF. CDR3 in DNA: TGTGCCAGCAGCTTGGTCTACACCGGGGAGCTGTTTTTT. The V call is TRBV5-6, the J call TRBJ2-2; D remains unclear. The V gene's germline CDR1 is SGHDT and CDR2 YYEEEE. The CDR3 covers 13 residues. Trimming shortened V by 0 bases and J by 3 bases, and 3 bases separated the two germline ends. Based on the CDR3 plus reference TRBV5-6 and TRBJ2-2, the full variable domain is DAGVTQSPTHLIKTRGQQVTLRCSPKSGHDTVSWYQQALGQGPQFIFQYYEEEERQRGNFPDRFSGHQFPNYSSELNVNALLLGDSALYLCASSLVYTGELFFGEGSRLTVL.

The chain carries TRBV30 and TRBJ1-2, with D unresolved. The V gene's germline CDR1 is GTSNPN and CDR2 SVGIG (reference sequence). Trimming left V 5 bases short and J 0 bases short, with 7 bases between. The CDR3 is made up of 12 amino acids. The CDR3 bases are TGTGCCTGGGTTTGGACTAACTATGGCTACACCTTC. The encoded protein is CAWVWTNYGYTF.

The V call is TRBV9, the J call TRBJ2-7; 8 bases match TRBD2. The trim removed 0 bases at V and 7 bases at J, leaving 6 bases unmatched. The CDR3 has 14 residues. CDR1 and CDR2 from the germline V gene are SGDLS and YYNGEE. This CDR3 is CASSVEAGGLEQYF. The DNA for the CDR3 is TGTGCCAGCAGCGTAGAGGCGGGAGGCCTAGAGCAGTACTTC.

This clone was observed once. The chain joins TRBV7-2 to TRBJ2-1; D is undetermined. CDR1 is SGHTA and CDR2 is FQGNSA in the germline V gene. V shed 7 bases and J shed 6 bases, with 16 bases lying between them. The CDR3 length is 14 residues. The CDR3 is CASTPGRMTNEQFF. As DNA, the CDR3 is TGTGCCAGCACCCCAGGTCGTATGACCAATGAGCAGTTCTTC. Full variable domain (remainder filled in from reference TRBV7-2 and TRBJ2-1): GAGVSQSPSNKVTEKGKDVELRCDPISGHTALYWYRQSLGQGLEFLIYFQGNSAPDKSGLPSDRFSAERTGGSVSTLTIQRTQQEDSAVYLCASTPGRMTNEQFFGPGTRLTVL.

The chain employs TRBV7-9 and TRBJ2-2, with 12 bases matching TRBD2. The CDR3 contains 17 residues. The V segment lost 3 bases and the J segment 0 bases; nucleotides outside the gene matches: 2. Germline-derived CDR1 and CDR2 are SEHNR and FQNEAQ (reference sequence). DNA for the CDR3: TGTGCCAGCAGCTTTGGACTAGCGGGGTCGAACACCGGGGAGCTGTTTTTT. Translating it yields CASSFGLAGSNTGELFF.